The 24 T cell receptor beta chains in this list originate from one sample, sequenced in a study of T cell responses to AZD1222 COVID-19 vaccine. The data were produced by immunoSEQ multiplex PCR, yet TCRdb's version contains in-frame clones alone and is incomplete. The sample contains more than 150,000 clones, around nine tenths of which appear only once. This specimen consisted of peripheral blood, obtained on day 0 of AZD1222 vaccination. The receptors originated from an adult in good health.

The DNA of the CDR3 is TGTGCCAGCAGCCTCGGGGAACCCCGAAGAGGCGATACGCAGTATTTT. Amino acids: CASSLGEPRRGDTQYF. The chain links TRBV7-8 to TRBJ2-3; possibly TRBD2 for D (5 bases). Germline lookup yields CDR1 SGHVS and CDR2 FQNEAQ. Trimming removed 5 bases from V and 6 bases from J, with 21 bases in between. The CDR3 length is 16 residues.

The V gene is TRBV19, the J gene TRBJ2-3; TRBD1 or TRBD2 may be the D gene (5 bases each). Trimming took off 7 bases at V and 4 bases at J, with 18 bases between the two ends. The CDR3 runs to 15 residues. In germline, CDR1 is LNHDA, CDR2 SQIVND (reference sequence). The DNA for the CDR3 is TGTGCCAGTAATCCGCGAGGGGTCGGCTCAGATACGCAGTATTTT. Residues: CASNPRGVGSDTQYF.

The chain couples TRBV11-3 to TRBJ2-3, with TRBD1 matching 10 bases. The CDR3 extends over 16 amino acids. Germline CDR1 SGHNT, CDR2 YENEEA. The junction had 7 bases not matched to a gene; V was cut back by 7 bases and J by 0 bases. The CDR3 loop is CASIIRDRGSTDTQYF. CDR3 sequence (DNA): TGTGCCAGCATCATCCGGGACAGGGGTAGCACAGATACGCAGTATTTT.

This clone was counted a single time. V usage is TRBV12-3 or TRBV12-4 and J usage is TRBJ1-2; maybe TRBD1 (5 bases). This CDR3 is 13 amino acids long. The V end lost 7 bases, the J end lost 8 bases, and 17 bases lay between the germline ends. This chain's CDR3 is CASNQGQSYGYTF. Here the CDR3 DNA reads TGTGCCAGCAACCAGGGTCAGTCCTACGGCTACACCTTC.

The DNA of the CDR3 is TGTGCCAGCAGTCGGTCTAGCGGGGGGTCCTCTGGGGCCAACGTCCTGACTTTC. Amino acid sequence: CASSRSSGGSSGANVLTF. V usage is TRBV6-6 and J usage is TRBJ2-6, with 11 bases matching TRBD2. Germline CDR1 reads MNHNY; CDR2 reads SVGAGI (reference sequence). The CDR3 totals 18 residues. Trimming at V came to 5 bases and at J to 0 bases, leaving 6 bases not matched to a gene.

In its sample, this clone was seen once. This rearrangement joins TRBV7-6 to TRBJ1-1; D is ambiguous. This CDR3 has 15 amino acids. Per germline, CDR1 SGHVS and CDR2 FNYEAQ. The V and J ends lost 4 bases and 0 bases respectively, with 12 bases between them. The CDR3 reads CASSSHRSLNTEAFF. The CDR3 region has the DNA TGTGCCAGCAGCTCCCACAGAAGTTTGAACACTGAAGCTTTCTTT.

The V and J genes are TRBV24-1 and TRBJ2-2; unclear D gene. The CDR3 sequence is 13 residues long. V was trimmed by 0 bases and J by 7 bases, leaving 5 bases between them. Germline CDR1 and CDR2: KGHDR and SFDVKD. The CDR3 region is CATSDLYGGELFF. CDR3 bases: TGTGCCACCAGTGATTTGTACGGCGGGGAGCTGTTTTTT.

The V call is TRBV11-1, the J call TRBJ1-4; 9 bases line up with TRBD1. V shed 3 bases, J shed 2 bases, and the junction held 1 base outside the gene matches. The CDR3 length is 15 residues. Germline assignment: CDR1 SGHAT and CDR2 FQDESV (reference sequence). The CDR3: CASSFGQGTNEKLFF. For the CDR3, the DNA is TGTGCCAGCAGCTTCGGACAGGGGACTAATGAAAAACTGTTTTTT.

This chain joins TRBV28 and TRBJ2-3; TRBD1 aligns across 10 bases. Per germline, CDR1 MDHEN and CDR2 SYDVKM. The trim removed 4 bases at V and 5 bases at J, leaving 6 bases unmatched. CDR3 length equals 15 residues. This CDR3 reads CASSSDRGRRDTQYF. CDR3 bases: TGTGCCAGCAGTTCTGACAGGGGGCGGAGAGATACGCAGTATTTT.

This chain links TRBV2 with TRBJ1-1; perhaps TRBD1 as D (5 bases). Between the trimmed V and J ends, which lost 10 bases and 3 bases, there was a span of 15 bases. The CDR3 loop spans 13 amino acids. CDR1 SNHLY and CDR2 FYNNEI come from the germline V gene. The CDR3, as DNA: TGTGCCACCCTCGGGGCAGGATACACTGAAGCTTTCTTT. Encoded protein: CATLGAGYTEAFF.

V usage is TRBV27 and J usage is TRBJ2-7; TRBD1 agrees at 9 bases. Losses at the gene ends were 6 bases for V and 0 bases for J; bases not matched to a gene: 6. The V gene's germline CDR1 is MNHEY and CDR2 SMNVEV (reference sequence). The CDR3 length is 15 residues. CDR3 region: CASSQYRGLSYEQYF. The CDR3 region has the DNA TGTGCCAGCAGCCAATACAGGGGGCTCTCCTACGAGCAGTACTTC.

The rearrangement uses TRBV7-3 and TRBJ2-1; TRBD1 agrees at 9 bases. The germline V gene encodes CDR1 SGHTA and CDR2 FQGTGA. The J segment lost 4 bases and the V segment lost 5 bases, leaving 9 bases of the junction unmatched. The CDR3 is 16 residues long. CDR3 coding DNA: TGTGCCAGCAGCCCACGACCGGGACAGGGATACAATGAGCAGTTCTTC. Amino acid sequence: CASSPRPGQGYNEQFF. The variable domain in full, completed from reference TRBV7-3 and TRBJ2-1, reads GAGVSQTPSNKVTEKGKYVELRCDPISGHTALYWYRQSLGQGPEFLIYFQGTGAADDSGLPNDRFFAVRPEGSVSTLKIQRTERGDSAVYLCASSPRPGQGYNEQFFGPGTRLTVL.

J is TRBJ1-6 and V is TRBV7-2; D is undetermined. Trimming left V 4 bases short and J 1 base short, with 11 bases between. CDR1 is SGHTA, CDR2 FQGNSA, per germline. This CDR3 has 16 amino acids. The CDR3 reads CASSSQLFSYNSPLHF. The DNA for the CDR3 is TGTGCCAGCAGCTCGCAGCTCTTTTCCTATAATTCACCCCTCCACTTT.

V and J are TRBV5-1 and TRBJ1-2; unclear D gene. Trimming shortened V by 4 bases and J by 5 bases, and 9 bases separated the two germline ends. There are 12 residues in the CDR3. Per the germline V gene, CDR1 is SGHRS and CDR2 is YFSETQ. The CDR3 bases are TGCGCCAGCAGCCTGCTAAGTTATGGCTACACCTTC. Translated: CASSLLSYGYTF.

The CDR3 reads CASSLGVLGTEAFF. The CDR3 region has the DNA TGCGCCAGCAGCTTGGGGGTTTTGGGCACTGAAGCTTTCTTT. The rearrangement joins TRBV5-1 to TRBJ1-1; D gene ambiguous. CDR1 SGHRS and CDR2 YFSETQ come from the germline V gene. V lost 0 bases and J 4 bases, leaving 10 bases between the germline ends. The CDR3 totals 14 residues.

V usage is TRBV28 and J usage is TRBJ2-7; D unresolved. The germline V gene has CDR1 MDHEN and CDR2 SYDVKM. Trimming cost V 10 bases and J 3 bases, with 10 bases left between them. The CDR3 contains 11 residues. For the CDR3, the DNA is TGTGCCACCTTTATCAACTACGAGCAGTACTTC. The encoded protein is CATFINYEQYF.

The CDR3 here is CASSYGQGADEQFF. In DNA form, the CDR3 reads TGTGCCAGCAGTTACGGGCAGGGGGCTGATGAGCAGTTCTTC. V usage is TRBV6-5 and J usage is TRBJ2-1, with 8 bases lining up with TRBD1. Germline lookup yields CDR1 MNHEY and CDR2 SVGAGI. The CDR3 is 14 amino acids. J lost 8 bases, V lost 2 bases, and 5 bases had no gene match.

This chain uses TRBV18 with TRBJ1-5; D not certain. Between the trimmed V and J ends, which lost 2 bases and 4 bases, there was a span of 9 bases. The CDR3 length is 14 residues. From germline, CDR1 is KGHSH and CDR2 LQKENI. CDR3 sequence: CASSPGSYNQPQHF. The CDR3 DNA is TGTGCCAGCTCACCAGGGAGCTATAATCAGCCCCAGCATTTT. Filled out from reference TRBV18 and TRBJ1-5, the complete variable domain reads NAGVMQNPRHLVRRRGQEARLRCSPMKGHSHVYWYRQLPEEGLKFMVYLQKENIIDESGMPKERFSAEFPKEGPSILRIQQVVRGDSAAYFCASSPGSYNQPQHFGDGTRLSIL.

The chain is built from TRBV15 and TRBJ1-5, with 7 bases fitting TRBD1. Germline values: CDR1 LNHNV, CDR2 YYDKDF (reference sequence). The CDR3 length is 15 residues. Germline trimming cut 1 base from V and 2 bases from J; bases unmatched to any gene: 2. The CDR3 coding sequence is TGTGCCACCAGCAGAGCAGGGGGTCGCAATCAGCCCCAGCATTTT. The encoded protein is CATSRAGGRNQPQHF.

The CDR3 DNA reads as TGCGCCAGCAGCCAAGATGGGTCGGGCGGGGAGCTGTTTTTT. Protein sequence: CASSQDGSGGELFF. The rearrangement links TRBV4-3 to TRBJ2-2; D remains ambiguous. CDR3 length: 14 residues. V was clipped by 0 bases and J by 7 bases, with 9 bases between them. Germline V gene sequence: CDR1 LGHNA, CDR2 YSLEER.

The sample holds a few counts of this clone. The chain has TRBV6-4 and TRBJ2-1; 8 nucleotides match TRBD2. The V gene's germline CDR1 is MRHNA and CDR2 SNTAGT. The CDR3 runs to 16 residues. V lost 6 bases to trimming and J lost 4 bases; unmatched junction nucleotides: 11. The CDR3 DNA follows: TGTGCCAGCAGCAGACGGGGGGGCCTCTCATACAATGAGCAGTTCTTC. Its protein is CASSRRGGLSYNEQFF.

This chain uses TRBV7-2 with TRBJ1-6, with D uncertain. The CDR3 is 18 amino acids. The germline V and J ends were trimmed by 2 bases and 5 bases, with 19 bases remaining between them. The germline V gene has CDR1 SGHTA and CDR2 FQGNSA. The CDR3 protein is CASSLKDGLKLHNSPLHF. CDR3 nucleotides: TGTGCCAGCAGCTTAAAAGACGGACTAAAGTTACATAATTCACCCCTCCACTTT.

The rearrangement links TRBV5-1 to TRBJ2-5; 8 nucleotides align to TRBD1. The CDR3 contains 14 residues. The trim removed 3 bases at V and 3 bases at J, leaving 4 bases unmatched. Germline CDR1 SGHRS, CDR2 YFSETQ. The CDR3 DNA sequence: TGCGCCAGCAGCTACGCAGGGGGCGAAGAGACCCAGTACTTC. Its translation: CASSYAGGEETQYF.

The chain combines TRBV19 with TRBJ1-2; 7 bases align to TRBD1. The germline CDR1 and CDR2 sequences are LNHDA and SQIVND (reference sequence). Trimming cost V 7 bases and J 2 bases; bases outside gene matches: 7. CDR3 length: 14 amino acids. The CDR3 reads CASTTSQGNYGYTF. In DNA form, the CDR3 reads TGTGCCAGTACCACCTCACAGGGGAACTATGGCTACACCTTC.